The T cell receptor beta chain described here comes from a study of tissue T cells after allogeneic stem cell transplantation. Study-wide findings and caveats: The patient cohort was small and clinically heterogeneous, with limited sampling depth. Motif-based clustering found tissue-specific repertoire signatures shared across patients, though few clones were shared. In patients and mice, blood and spleen missed much of tissue repertoire.

Germline lookup yields CDR1 SGHDT and CDR2 FRDEAV. This CDR3 spans 16 amino acids. J lost 1 base, V lost 4 bases, and 7 bases had no gene match. TCRbeta CDR3 was sequenced at survey depth with template counts. The data were produced by immunoSEQ multiplex PCR, yet TCRdb's version contains in-frame clones alone and is incomplete. Here the sample spans about 17,000 clones, about three quarters being singletons. About this clone itself: Its specificity is not known. Genes and germline are mouse. The read terminates 1 residue before the CDR3 end, so the remaining end is supplied by the germline J gene.

Sequencing was done on a sample of spleen. The J gene is TRBJ1-1, the V gene TRBV14; 10 bases match TRBD1. The sequence came from a female BALB/c mouse in good health. These mice share the MHC haplotype H2-d. This CDR3 reads CASSPGTGEGNTEVFF. The CDR3 DNA, read in part, is TGTGCCAGCAGTCCGGGGACAGGGGAAGGGAACACAGAAGTCTTC. The full variable domain, completed using reference TRBV14 and TRBJ1-1, is EAGVTQSPRYAVLQEGQAVSFWCDPISGHDTLYWYQQPRDQGPQLLVYFRDEAVIDNSQLPSDRFSAVRPKGTNSTLKIQSAKQGDTATYLCASSPGTGEGNTEVFFGKGTRLTVV.